This entry lists 4 T cell receptor beta chains sequenced from one sample in a study of human T cells and chemical hapten exposure. MiXCR was run by TCRdb on the RACE reads, yielding one entry per CDR3 protein. The data hold around 130,000 distinct CDR3 sequences, with approximately 8.3% observed a single time. Time point here: healthy volunteer bleed at 2 weeks. It was from unfractionated whole blood that total RNA was extracted. The source material was whole blood. These TCRs come from a male donor in good health. Some clones in this sample may be carry-over from other donors' samples.

There are many counts of this clonotype. The V call is TRBV20-1, the J call TRBJ1-5, with a weak D call TRBD1 (5 bases). The CDR3 spans 12 residues. With 6 bases removed from V and 3 bases from J, the gap between germline ends came to 9 bases. CDR1 DFQATT and CDR2 SNEGSKA come from the germline V gene (reference sequence). The CDR3 region has the DNA TGCAGTGCCACGGACAACAATCAGCCCCAGCATTTT. Its protein is CSATDNNQPQHF.

This clonotype has at least ten counts. The rearrangement joins TRBV29-1 to TRBJ2-7; TRBD2 agrees at 10 bases. CDR3 size: 14 residues. V was pared by 2 bases and J by 7 bases, with 8 bases of the junction left unmatched. Looked up from germline, CDR1 is SQVTM and CDR2 is ANQGSEA. The CDR3 here is CSVEILAGESEQYF. CDR3 coding DNA: TGCAGCGTTGAAATTCTAGCGGGAGAGAGTGAGCAGTACTTC.

The chain combines TRBV6-4 with TRBJ2-1, with D perhaps TRBD2 (7 bases). From germline, CDR1 is MRHNA and CDR2 SNTAGT. This CDR3 comprises 15 residues. Between the trimmed V and J ends, which lost 2 bases and 6 bases, there was a span of 14 bases. The CDR3 DNA reads as TGTGCCAGCAGTGACGTTGGAGGGGGGGGCAATGAGCAGTTCTTC. Its protein is CASSDVGGGGNEQFF.

This clonotype has ten or more counts. The genes are TRBV7-2 and TRBJ1-1; a weak D match, TRBD1 (5 bases). CDR1 is SGHTA, CDR2 FQGNSA, per germline. The CDR3 covers 15 residues. V was shortened by 5 bases and J by 4 bases, with 17 bases between the two germline ends. CDR3 in amino acids: CASSPGQGGSTEAFF. CDR3 DNA: TGTGCCAGCAGCCCGGGCCAGGGAGGGAGCACTGAAGCTTTCTTT.